A single sample is the source of the 15 T cell receptor beta chains below, sequenced in a study of siplizumab effects on memory and regulatory T cells. Here immunoSEQ multiplex PCR was the method, and the copy in TCRdb shows in-frame clones only, minus some. Of about 100,000 clones listed, less than 95% are singletons. The sequencing input was non-Treg CD4+ T cells sorted from blood. The receptors were sampled from a human donor in good health.

The chain links TRBV27 to TRBJ2-1, with D maybe TRBD1 (7 bases). This CDR3 contains 13 residues. The germline CDR1 and CDR2 sequences are MNHEY and SMNVEV (reference sequence). V was cut by 3 bases and J by 7 bases, with 10 bases left in between. DNA of the CDR3: TGTGCCAGCAGTTTCGCAGGGGGGAATGAGCAGTTCTTC. Residues: CASSFAGGNEQFF.

This clone was recorded only once. This chain joins TRBV27 and TRBJ2-2; the match to TRBD2 covers 9 bases. Trimming took 3 bases from V and 3 from J; bases not matched to a gene: 5. Germline V gives CDR1 MNHEY, CDR2 SMNVEV (reference sequence). This CDR3 contains 16 residues. The CDR3 DNA follows: TGTGCCAGCAGTTTTCTCCCTAGCGGGGACACCGGGGAGCTGTTTTTT. Encoded protein: CASSFLPSGDTGELFF.

J is TRBJ2-5 and V is TRBV7-6; weak D call: TRBD2 (5 bases). The end of the DNA aligns better with TRBJ2-7, so the J call may be wrong. Germline lookup yields CDR1 SGHVS and CDR2 FNYEAQ. The CDR3 runs to 15 residues. The CDR3, as DNA: TGTGCCAGCAGCTTACAGGCGGGTTCTCAGTACGAGCAGTACTTC. Amino acid sequence: CASSLQAGSQYEQYF.

This chain links TRBV19 with TRBJ2-5; 11 nucleotides line up with TRBD2. In germline, CDR1 is LNHDA, CDR2 SQIVND (reference sequence). The CDR3 covers 15 residues. J lost 1 base, V lost 7 bases, and 5 bases had no gene match. The DNA of the CDR3 is TGTGCCAGTACCCCTAGCGGGAGGACCCAAGAGACCCAGTACTTC. Translation gives CASTPSGRTQETQYF.

A single count supports this clone. Relative to the germline gene, one junction end is altered; a read error may explain this. The chain has TRBV2 and TRBJ2-1; the D call may be TRBD1 or TRBD2 (5 bases each). The CDR3 contains 12 residues. The germline gives CDR1 SNHLY, CDR2 FYNNEI. The CDR3 spells CAGRVSVNEQFF. CDR3 nucleotides: TGTGCCGGCAGGGTTAGCGTGAATGAGCAGTTCTTC.

This chain uses TRBV25-1 with TRBJ2-5, with D possibly TRBD1 on 5 matching bases. The ends were cut back, 4 bases at V and 2 bases at J, with 11 bases in the middle. The CDR3 totals 14 residues. Germline V lookup: CDR1 MGHDK, CDR2 SYGVNS. CDR3 in DNA: TGTGCCAGCAGTGGCAGGGAAGCTCAAGAGACCCAGTACTTC. Residues: CASSGREAQETQYF.

The genes are TRBV18 and TRBJ2-7; D remains ambiguous. V shed 2 bases and J shed 2 bases, with 13 bases lying between them. Germline assignment: CDR1 KGHSH and CDR2 LQKENI. The CDR3 sequence is 15 residues long. CDR3 amino acids: CASSPVDPRAYEQYF. CDR3 sequence (DNA): TGTGCCAGCTCACCAGTCGACCCGCGCGCCTACGAGCAGTACTTC.

The chain has TRBV28 and TRBJ2-7; TRBD1 matches 8 bases. After removal of 5 bases from V and 2 bases from J, the junction contained 17 bases not matched to a gene. The CDR3 sequence is 18 residues long. CDR1 is MDHEN and CDR2 is SYDVKM in the germline V gene. The CDR3 region is CASSRTGGIPLLPYEQYF. As DNA, the CDR3 is TGTGCCAGCAGTCGAACAGGGGGTATCCCGCTACTACCCTACGAGCAGTACTTC.

V gene TRBV6-5 combines with J gene TRBJ1-3; weak D call: TRBD1 (5 bases). The CDR3 has 14 amino acids. Germline CDR1 is MNHEY and CDR2 is SVGAGI. Between the trimmed V and J ends, which lost 3 bases and 8 bases, there was a span of 14 bases. CDR3 in amino acids: CASSYLSGGDTIYF. The CDR3 coding sequence is TGTGCCAGCAGTTATCTATCCGGGGGGGACACCATATATTTT.

The chain combines TRBV2 with TRBJ2-7; D ambiguous. Trimming pared 6 bases from V and 3 bases from J, leaving 15 bases between. The CDR3 is 14 residues long. Germline CDR1 and CDR2: SNHLY and FYNNEI. This CDR3 reads CASRVRFSDYEQYF. The CDR3 DNA sequence: TGTGCCAGCAGGGTTCGGTTCTCCGACTACGAGCAGTACTTC.

The chain employs TRBV7-9 and TRBJ1-1; D unclear. V was shortened by 0 bases and J by 2 bases, with 7 bases between the two germline ends. This CDR3 contains 14 residues. CDR1 SEHNR and CDR2 FQNEAQ come from the germline V gene (reference sequence). The CDR3: CASSLAGHNTEAFF. As DNA, the CDR3 is TGTGCCAGCAGCTTAGCTGGGCACAACACTGAAGCTTTCTTT.

The DNA for the CDR3 is TGCAGTGCTAGATTGAACACTGAAGCTTTCTTT. Residues: CSARLNTEAFF. The chain employs TRBV20-1 and TRBJ1-1; no reliable D call. The germline V and J ends were trimmed by 2 bases and 0 bases, with 1 base remaining between them. In germline, CDR1 is DFQATT, CDR2 SNEGSKA (reference sequence). The CDR3 loop spans 11 amino acids.

This chain connects TRBV5-1 to TRBJ2-5; 11 bases align to TRBD1. The CDR3 consists of 16 residues. With 5 bases clipped from V and 3 bases from J, the junction kept 9 bases outside the gene matches. Per germline, CDR1 SGHRS and CDR2 YFSETQ. CDR3: CASRIEGQGGKETQYF. In nucleotides, the CDR3 is TGCGCCAGCAGAATAGAGGGACAGGGGGGAAAAGAGACCCAGTACTTC.

This clone was observed a handful of times. For the CDR3, the DNA is TGTGCCAGCAGGAGGGGAGGGGACACTGAAGCTTTCTTT. Its translation: CASRRGGDTEAFF. The chain recombines TRBV28 with TRBJ1-1, with D possibly being TRBD1 (5 bases). CDR1 is MDHEN and CDR2 is SYDVKM in the germline V gene. Trimming took off 6 bases at V and 3 bases at J, with 11 bases between the two ends. The CDR3 spans 13 residues.

In its sample, this clone was seen once. The gene calls are TRBV7-2 and TRBJ1-3, with D hard to call. Germline V gene data show CDR1 as SGHTA and CDR2 as FQGNSA. The CDR3 has 16 residues. Trimming stripped 5 bases from V and 0 bases from J, with 14 bases between. The CDR3 DNA reads as TGTGCCAGCAGCCCCTCGGGAGTTCTCTCTGGAAACACCATATATTTT. This sequence encodes CASSPSGVLSGNTIYF.